This TCR beta chain originates from a study of blood T cells in healthy people across ages. Notes on the study in general: Per million T cells, TCR beta diversity dropped roughly linearly as age increased. Long-lived donors had more naive CD4+ cells and higher diversity than aged donors.

Regarding this clonotype: What it binds is unknown.

Donors each provided around 10 milliliters of peripheral blood. The CDR3 covers 15 residues. Trimming took off 2 bases at V and 4 bases at J, with 11 bases between the two ends. The V gene's germline CDR1 is ENHRY and CDR2 SYGVKD. Combining a sample-barcoded 5' primer with a J-beta primer mix, a second PCR ran for roughly 7 to 11 cycles. Each CDR3 protein gets one entry after TCRdb re-called the 5' RACE reads with MiXCR. Found here are 1.5 million or so distinct CDR3 sequences, 42% of them singletons; the top ten hold 7.9%. This clonotype was obtained from a woman in her late teens or twenties in good health. Specimen: blood. V usage is TRBV10-3 and J usage is TRBJ2-2; D may correspond to TRBD1 or TRBD2 (5 bases each). CDR3 DNA sequence: TGTGCCATCAGTGAGGGGGGAGTAACCACCGGGGAGCTGTTTTTT. It is translated as CAISEGGVTTGELFF.